A selection of T cell receptor beta chains follows, all from one sample in a study of T cell responses to AZD1222 COVID-19 vaccine. Data came from immunoSEQ multiplex PCR; TCRdb stores just in-frame clones and leaves some out. This table has 150,000 to 200,000 clones, roughly nine tenths appearing once. The source was peripheral blood, collected 28 days after the second AZD1222 dose. The source is an adult who received the AZD1222 COVID-19 vaccine. Both conserved end residues are part of each CDR3. The D gene is left open where the match is weak. A clone size is listed for some rows: how often the clone was seen (once, few, many), or a class if it is expanded.

clone_size: -; j_call: TRBJ2-3; v_call: TRBV19; d_call: -; cdr3_aa: CASSIGRARSDTQYF; cdr3_nt: TGTGCCAGTAGTATCGGCCGGGCAAGGTCAGATACGCAGTATTTT
clone_size: -; j_call: TRBJ2-2; v_call: TRBV27; d_call: -; cdr3_aa: CASNLVGAGTGELFF; cdr3_nt: TGTGCCAGCAACCTAGTGGGGGCTGGGACCGGGGAGCTGTTTTTT
clone_size: -; j_call: TRBJ1-5; v_call: TRBV27; d_call: TRBD1; cdr3_aa: CARYLIRGPRRNQPQHF; cdr3_nt: TGCGCCCGGTATCTTATCAGGGGGCCGAGGAGGAATCAGCCCCAGCATTTT
clone_size: -; j_call: TRBJ2-5; v_call: TRBV7-3; d_call: -; cdr3_aa: CASSPGHGRTTQYF; cdr3_nt: TGTGCCAGCAGCCCGGGACACGGACGGACGACCCAGTACTTC
clone_size: -; j_call: TRBJ1-6; v_call: TRBV27; d_call: TRBD1; cdr3_aa: CASSHGQGSIGSPLHF; cdr3_nt: TGTGCCAGCAGTCATGGACAGGGTAGTATAGGTTCACCCCTCCACTTT
clone_size: -; j_call: TRBJ2-5; v_call: TRBV7-7; d_call: -; cdr3_aa: CASSPTGYQETQYF; cdr3_nt: TGTGCCAGCAGCCCCACGGGCTACCAAGAGACCCAGTACTTC
clone_size: -; j_call: TRBJ2-7; v_call: TRBV29-1; d_call: TRBD2; cdr3_aa: CSVEDGTGGAYEQYF; cdr3_nt: TGCAGCGTTGAAGATGGGACGGGAGGAGCCTACGAGCAGTACTTC
clone_size: -; j_call: TRBJ2-5; v_call: TRBV5-1; d_call: -; cdr3_aa: CASSLSKSGETQYF; cdr3_nt: TGCGCCAGCAGCTTGTCCAAAAGTGGGGAGACCCAGTACTTC
clone_size: -; j_call: TRBJ2-7; v_call: TRBV27; d_call: TRBD2; cdr3_aa: CASSLSGGNAYEQYF; cdr3_nt: TGTGCCAGCAGTTTATCCGGGGGGAACGCCTACGAGCAGTACTTC
clone_size: -; j_call: TRBJ1-4; v_call: TRBV19; d_call: -; cdr3_aa: CASSAYRDEKLFF; cdr3_nt: TGTGCCAGTAGTGCCTACAGGGATGAAAAACTGTTTTTT
clone_size: -; j_call: TRBJ1-4; v_call: TRBV7-6; d_call: -; cdr3_aa: CASSLAEAGKLFF; cdr3_nt: TGTGCCAGCAGCTTAGCGGAGGCAGGAAAACTGTTTTTT
clone_size: -; j_call: TRBJ1-2; v_call: TRBV28; d_call: -; cdr3_aa: CASRRDDRPNIPYGYTF; cdr3_nt: TGTGCCAGCAGACGCGACGACAGACCCAATATCCCCTATGGCTACACCTTC
clone_size: -; j_call: TRBJ1-1; v_call: TRBV19; d_call: -; cdr3_aa: CASSIGGGFAEAFF; cdr3_nt: TGTGCCAGTAGTATTGGGGGGGGATTCGCTGAAGCTTTCTTT
clone_size: -; j_call: TRBJ2-7; v_call: TRBV4-1; d_call: -; cdr3_aa: CASSPRAIEGSYEQYF; cdr3_nt: TGCGCCAGCAGCCCCCGCGCTATAGAGGGTTCCTACGAGCAGTACTTC
clone_size: -; j_call: TRBJ1-1; v_call: TRBV7-9; d_call: -; cdr3_aa: CASSLQGENTEAFF; cdr3_nt: TGTGCCAGCAGCTTACAGGGAGAGAACACTGAAGCTTTCTTT
clone_size: -; j_call: TRBJ2-7; v_call: TRBV6-1; d_call: -; cdr3_aa: CASSEGMQVVYEQYF; cdr3_nt: TGTGCCAGCAGTGAGGGGATGCAGGTGGTCTACGAGCAGTACTTC
clone_size: once; j_call: TRBJ1-2; v_call: TRBV2; d_call: -; cdr3_aa: CASSALRGREFNYGYTF; cdr3_nt: TGTGCCAGCAGTGCACTGCGGGGGAGAGAATTCAACTATGGCTACACCTTC
clone_size: -; j_call: TRBJ2-7; v_call: TRBV29-1; d_call: TRBD1; cdr3_aa: CSVGTGPYEQYF; cdr3_nt: TGCAGCGTCGGGACAGGTCCCTACGAGCAGTACTTC
clone_size: -; j_call: TRBJ1-5; v_call: TRBV19; d_call: -; cdr3_aa: CASSIGFKGWVRQPQHF; cdr3_nt: TGTGCCAGTAGTATAGGATTTAAGGGGTGGGTTCGACAGCCCCAGCATTTT
clone_size: -; j_call: TRBJ2-1; v_call: TRBV13; d_call: -; cdr3_aa: CASSALVWAEQFF; cdr3_nt: TGTGCCAGCAGCGCGCTGGTCTGGGCTGAGCAGTTCTTC
clone_size: -; j_call: TRBJ2-3; v_call: TRBV3-1/TRBV3-2; d_call: -; cdr3_aa: CASSQGGSTDTQYF; cdr3_nt: TGTGCCAGCAGCCAAGGTGGGAGCACAGATACGCAGTATTTT
clone_size: few; j_call: TRBJ2-1; v_call: TRBV28; d_call: -; cdr3_aa: CASSLPPPRGEQFF; cdr3_nt: TGTGCCAGCAGTTTACCCCCGCCCAGGGGTGAGCAGTTCTTC
clone_size: -; j_call: TRBJ1-1; v_call: TRBV6-2/TRBV6-3; d_call: -; cdr3_aa: CASSYGLMIQAQPEAFF; cdr3_nt: TGTGCCAGCAGTTATGGGTTGATGATACAGGCTCAGCCTGAAGCTTTCTTT
clone_size: -; j_call: TRBJ2-7; v_call: TRBV12-5; d_call: TRBD2; cdr3_aa: CASGFDTMTSGGSSYEQYF; cdr3_nt: TGTGCTAGTGGTTTCGACACGATGACTAGCGGGGGGAGCTCCTACGAGCAGTACTTC